A selection of T cell receptor beta chains follows, all from one sample in a study of blood T cell repertoires in COVID-19. Clones were read by immunoSEQ multiplex PCR, and TCRdb kept only the in-frame ones, dropping some. The sample holds roughly 170,000 clones, 87% seen once. Specimen: peripheral blood. The receptors stem from a woman aged 70 to 79 with COVID-19, enrolled during active disease. The CDR3 runs from the conserved cysteine through the conserved F or W. Fields, in order: D gene, clone size, J gene, V gene, CDR3 DNA, CDR3 protein. The D gene is left open where the match is weak. Where a row states a size, it is once, few, many or the class of an expanded clone; other rows omit it.

TRBD1 | . | TRBJ1-1 | TRBV5-5 | TGTGCCAGCAGCCGAACAGGGGGTTCGGCCACTGAAGCTTTCTTT | CASSRTGGSATEAFF
TRBD1 | . | TRBJ2-4 | TRBV28 | TGTGCCAGCAGCCAGGGACAGACAATAGCCAAAAACATTCAGTACTTC | CASSQGQTIAKNIQYF
. | . | TRBJ2-1 | TRBV19 | TGTGCCAGTAGTATTGGAGGGGAATACAATGAGCAGTTCTTC | CASSIGGEYNEQFF
TRBD1 | . | TRBJ2-3 | TRBV18 | TGTGCCAGCTCACCAAGTCGACAGGGGGCGCTGGGAGATACGCAGTATTTT | CASSPSRQGALGDTQYF
. | . | TRBJ2-1 | TRBV5-4 | TGTGCCAGCAGCTTGGGACAGGCCTCCTACAATGAGCAGTTCTTC | CASSLGQASYNEQFF
. | few | TRBJ2-1 | TRBV7-6 | TGTGCCAGCAGCCCCCCGACAGGACCATACAATGAGCAGTTCTTC | CASSPPTGPYNEQFF
. | . | TRBJ1-1 | TRBV19 | TGTGCCAGTAGTAAACAGGGAATCACTGAAGCTTTCTTT | CASSKQGITEAFF
. | . | TRBJ1-1 | TRBV2 | TGTGCCAGCCATCTGACGGGGTCGAACACTGAAGCTTTCTTT | CASHLTGSNTEAFF
. | . | TRBJ2-1 | TRBV6-1 | TGTGCCAGCAGTGAATCTGATGGGGCGCCTTACAATGAGCAGTTCTTC | CASSESDGAPYNEQFF
TRBD1 | . | TRBJ2-7 | TRBV28 | TGTGCCAGCAGCACGTACCGGGACAGCAGGACTGGCTACTACGAGCAGTACTTC | CASSTYRDSRTGYYEQYF
. | once | TRBJ1-2 | TRBV4-1 | TGCGCCAGCAGCCAAGAAGGCAGGAAAGGGGACTATGGCTACACCTTC | CASSQEGRKGDYGYTF
. | . | TRBJ2-1 | TRBV3-1/TRBV3-2 | TGTGCCACTCTAGCTAACAATGAGCAGTTCTTC | CATLANNEQFF
. | many | TRBJ1-3 | TRBV14 | TGTGCCAGCAGCCATTTGACAGGCTTCTCTGGAAACACCATATATTTT | CASSHLTGFSGNTIYF
. | . | TRBJ1-6 | TRBV3-1/TRBV3-2 | TGTGCCAGCAGCCTCGGACAGCAGGACTCACCCCTCCACTTT | CASSLGQQDSPLHF